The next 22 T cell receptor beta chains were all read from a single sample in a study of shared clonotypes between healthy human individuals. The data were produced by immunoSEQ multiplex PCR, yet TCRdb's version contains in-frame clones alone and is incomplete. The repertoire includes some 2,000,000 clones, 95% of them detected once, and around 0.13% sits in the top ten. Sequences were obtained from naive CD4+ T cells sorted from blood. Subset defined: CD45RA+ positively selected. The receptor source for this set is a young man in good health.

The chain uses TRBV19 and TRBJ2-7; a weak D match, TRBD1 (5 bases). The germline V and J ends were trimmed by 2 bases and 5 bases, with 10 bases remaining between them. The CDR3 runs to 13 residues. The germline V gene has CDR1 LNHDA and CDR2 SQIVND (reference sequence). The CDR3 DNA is TGTGCCAGTAGTATACAGGGATCCAACGAGCAGTACTTC. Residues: CASSIQGSNEQYF.

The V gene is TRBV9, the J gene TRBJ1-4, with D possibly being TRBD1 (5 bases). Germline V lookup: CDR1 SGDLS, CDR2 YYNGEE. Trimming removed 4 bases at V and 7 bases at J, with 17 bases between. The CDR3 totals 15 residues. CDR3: CASSPRVGTGEKLFF. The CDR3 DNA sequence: TGTGCCAGCAGCCCCCGAGTAGGGACTGGTGAAAAACTGTTTTTT. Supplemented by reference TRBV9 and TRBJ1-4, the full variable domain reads DSGVTQTPKHLITATGQRVTLRCSPRSGDLSVYWYQQSLDQGLQFLIQYYNGEERAKGNILERFSAQQFPDLHSELNLSSLELGDSALYFCASSPRVGTGEKLFFGSGTQLSVL.

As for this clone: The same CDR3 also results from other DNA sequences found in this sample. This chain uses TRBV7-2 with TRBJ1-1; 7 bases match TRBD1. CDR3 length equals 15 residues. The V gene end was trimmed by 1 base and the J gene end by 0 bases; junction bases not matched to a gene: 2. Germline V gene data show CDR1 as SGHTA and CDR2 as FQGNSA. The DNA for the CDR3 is TGTGCCAGCAGCTTAGTTCAGGGGGTGAACACTGAAGCTTTCTTT. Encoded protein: CASSLVQGVNTEAFF.

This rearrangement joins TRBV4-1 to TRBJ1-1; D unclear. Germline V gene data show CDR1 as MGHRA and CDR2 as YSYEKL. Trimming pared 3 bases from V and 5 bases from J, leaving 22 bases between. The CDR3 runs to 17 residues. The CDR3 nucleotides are TGCGCCAGCAGCCAGTTATATGCGGGTTCCAGGTTGACTGAAGCTTTCTTT. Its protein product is CASSQLYAGSRLTEAFF.

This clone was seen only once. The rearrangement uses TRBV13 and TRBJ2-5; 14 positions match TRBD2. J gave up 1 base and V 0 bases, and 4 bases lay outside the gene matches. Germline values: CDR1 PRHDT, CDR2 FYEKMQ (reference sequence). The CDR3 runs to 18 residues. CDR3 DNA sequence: TGTGCCAGCAGCTTAGGGGGACTAGCGGGGGACCCCCAAGAGACCCAGTACTTC. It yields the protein CASSLGGLAGDPQETQYF. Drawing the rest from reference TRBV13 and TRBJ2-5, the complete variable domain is AAGVIQSPRHLIKEKRETATLKCYPIPRHDTVYWYQQGPGQDPQFLISFYEKMQSDKGSIPDRFSAQQFSDYHSELNMSSLELGDSALYFCASSLGGLAGDPQETQYFGPGTRLLVL.

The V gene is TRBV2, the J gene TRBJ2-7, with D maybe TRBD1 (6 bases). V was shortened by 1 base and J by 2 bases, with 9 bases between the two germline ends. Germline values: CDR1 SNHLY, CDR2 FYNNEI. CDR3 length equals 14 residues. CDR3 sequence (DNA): TGTGCCAGCAGTGAAGACAGGGTTCCCTACGAGCAGTACTTC. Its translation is CASSEDRVPYEQYF.

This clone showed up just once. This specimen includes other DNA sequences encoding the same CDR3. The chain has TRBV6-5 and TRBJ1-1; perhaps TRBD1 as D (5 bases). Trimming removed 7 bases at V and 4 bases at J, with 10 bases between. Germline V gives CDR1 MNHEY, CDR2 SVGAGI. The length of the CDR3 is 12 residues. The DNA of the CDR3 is TGTGCCAGCACGGGCGGGGGCACTGAAGCTTTCTTT. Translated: CASTGGGTEAFF.

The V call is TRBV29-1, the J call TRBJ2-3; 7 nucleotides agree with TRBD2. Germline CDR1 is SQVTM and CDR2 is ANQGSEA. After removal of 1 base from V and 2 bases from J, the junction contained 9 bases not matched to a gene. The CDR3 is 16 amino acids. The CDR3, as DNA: TGCAGCGTTGAAGCCATAACGGGGGGACCCACAGATACGCAGTATTTT. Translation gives CSVEAITGGPTDTQYF.

This CDR3 is CASRSTVTTDTQYF. The CDR3 coding sequence is TGTGCCAGCAGGTCGACAGTTACCACAGATACGCAGTATTTT. This chain connects TRBV25-1 to TRBJ2-3, with a tentative D call TRBD1 (5 bases). This CDR3 contains 14 residues. Germline loops: CDR1 MGHDK, CDR2 SYGVNS. V was clipped by 6 bases and J by 2 bases, with 12 bases between them.

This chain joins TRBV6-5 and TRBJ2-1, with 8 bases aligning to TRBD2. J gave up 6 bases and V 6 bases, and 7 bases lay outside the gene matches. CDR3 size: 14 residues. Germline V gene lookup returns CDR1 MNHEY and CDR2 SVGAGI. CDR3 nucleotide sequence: TGTGCCAGCAGCGGTGCGGGAGGCGTCAATGAGCAGTTCTTC. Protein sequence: CASSGAGGVNEQFF.

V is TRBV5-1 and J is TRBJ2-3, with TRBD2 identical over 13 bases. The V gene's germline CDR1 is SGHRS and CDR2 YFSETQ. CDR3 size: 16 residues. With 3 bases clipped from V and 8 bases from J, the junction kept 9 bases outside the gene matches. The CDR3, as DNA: TGCGCCAGCAGCTCCCTGGGACTAGCGGGGACTGGTACGCAGTATTTT. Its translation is CASSSLGLAGTGTQYF.

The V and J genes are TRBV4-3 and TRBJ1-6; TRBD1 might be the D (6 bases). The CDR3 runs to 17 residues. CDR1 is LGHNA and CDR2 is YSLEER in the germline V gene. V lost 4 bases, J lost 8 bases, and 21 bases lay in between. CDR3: CASSPDEGVFGDSPLHF. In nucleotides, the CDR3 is TGCGCCAGCAGCCCGGACGAGGGGGTTTTTGGAGATTCACCCCTCCACTTT.

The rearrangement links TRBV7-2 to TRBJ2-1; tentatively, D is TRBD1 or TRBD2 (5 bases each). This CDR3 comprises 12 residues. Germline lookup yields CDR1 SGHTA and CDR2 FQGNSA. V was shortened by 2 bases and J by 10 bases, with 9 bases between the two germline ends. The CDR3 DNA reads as TGTGCCAGCAGCTTAAACAGGAGGGAGCAGTTCTTC. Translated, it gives CASSLNRREQFF.

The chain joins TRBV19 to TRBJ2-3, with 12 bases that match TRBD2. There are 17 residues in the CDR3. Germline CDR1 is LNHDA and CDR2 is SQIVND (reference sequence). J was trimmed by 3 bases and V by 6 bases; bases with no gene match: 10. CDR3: CASSQTSGGPRTDTQYF. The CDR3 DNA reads TGTGCCAGTAGCCAGACTAGCGGGGGCCCGAGGACAGATACGCAGTATTTT.

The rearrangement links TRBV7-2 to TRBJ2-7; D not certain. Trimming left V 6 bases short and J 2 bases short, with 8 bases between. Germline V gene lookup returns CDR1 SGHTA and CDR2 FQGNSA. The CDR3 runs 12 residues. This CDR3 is CASRNDPYEQYF. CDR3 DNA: TGTGCCAGCAGAAACGACCCCTACGAGCAGTACTTC.

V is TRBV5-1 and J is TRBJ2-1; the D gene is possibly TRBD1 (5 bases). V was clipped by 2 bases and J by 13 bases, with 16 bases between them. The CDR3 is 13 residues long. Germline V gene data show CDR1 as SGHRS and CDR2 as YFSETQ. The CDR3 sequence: CASSFPTEAVQFF. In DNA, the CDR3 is TGCGCCAGCAGCTTCCCGACAGAAGCCGTACAGTTCTTC.

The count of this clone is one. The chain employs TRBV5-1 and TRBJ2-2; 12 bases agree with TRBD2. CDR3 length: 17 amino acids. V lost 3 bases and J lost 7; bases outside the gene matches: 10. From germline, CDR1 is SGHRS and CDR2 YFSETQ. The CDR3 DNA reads TGCGCCAGCAGCTCGACTAGCGGGGGAAGCGGGATCGGGGAGCTGTTTTTT. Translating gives CASSSTSGGSGIGELFF. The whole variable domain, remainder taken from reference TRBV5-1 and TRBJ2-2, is KAGVTQTPRYLIKTRGQQVTLSCSPISGHRSVSWYQQTPGQGLQFLFEYFSETQRNKGNFPGRFSGRQFSNSRSEMNVSTLELGDSALYLCASSSTSGGSGIGELFFGEGSRLTVL.

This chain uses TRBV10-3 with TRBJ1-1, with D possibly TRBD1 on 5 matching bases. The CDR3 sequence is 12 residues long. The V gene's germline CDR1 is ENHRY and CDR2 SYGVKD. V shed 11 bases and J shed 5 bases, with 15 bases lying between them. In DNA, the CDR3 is TGTGCCGCCGGGGCCTTTCAGACTGAAGCTTTCTTT. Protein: CAAGAFQTEAFF.

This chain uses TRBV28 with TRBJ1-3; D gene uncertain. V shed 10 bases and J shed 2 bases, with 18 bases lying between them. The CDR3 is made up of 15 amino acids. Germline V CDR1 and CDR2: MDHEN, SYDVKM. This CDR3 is CATRTPFFPGNTIYF. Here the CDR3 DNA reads TGTGCCACCAGGACCCCCTTTTTCCCTGGAAACACCATATATTTT.

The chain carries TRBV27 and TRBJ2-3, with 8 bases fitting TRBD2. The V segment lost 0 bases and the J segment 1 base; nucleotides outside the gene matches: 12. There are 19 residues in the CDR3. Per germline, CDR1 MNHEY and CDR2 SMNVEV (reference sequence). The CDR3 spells CASSLSRPKRGYRTDTQYF. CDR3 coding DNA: TGTGCCAGCAGTTTATCGCGACCGAAGCGGGGGTACCGCACAGATACGCAGTATTTT.

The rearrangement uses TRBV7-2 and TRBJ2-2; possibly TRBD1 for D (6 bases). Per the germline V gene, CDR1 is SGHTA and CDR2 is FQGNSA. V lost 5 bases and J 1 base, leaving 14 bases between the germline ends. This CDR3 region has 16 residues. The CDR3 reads CASSVYQGLNTGELFF. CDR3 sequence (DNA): TGTGCCAGCAGCGTCTATCAGGGGTTGAACACCGGGGAGCTGTTTTTT.

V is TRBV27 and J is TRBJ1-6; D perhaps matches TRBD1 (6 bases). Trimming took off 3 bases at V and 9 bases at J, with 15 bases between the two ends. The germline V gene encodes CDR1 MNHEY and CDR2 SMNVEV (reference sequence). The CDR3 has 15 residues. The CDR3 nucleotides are TGTGCCAGCAGTTTTCGACAGGTTGGAGGTTCACCCCTCCACTTT. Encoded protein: CASSFRQVGGSPLHF.